The 5 T cell receptor beta chains below all came from one sample that was sequenced in a study of T-cell reconstitution after alpha-beta-depleted transplantation in children. Preparation of the TCRbeta library used unique molecular identifiers. Via MiXCR, TCRdb re-called the PCR reads, giving one row per CDR3 protein. The sample records about 540,000 distinct CDR3 sequences, approximately 16% being singletons. Sequencing was performed on PBMCs from the stem cell graft donor, taken from the stem cell graft. The receptors derive from a human donor who donated a stem cell graft to a child with acute lymphoblastic leukemia.

This clonotype was detected only a few times. V is TRBV6-5 and J is TRBJ1-2, with 11 bases matching TRBD1. The CDR3 contains 18 residues. V trimming: 2 bases; J trimming: 2 bases; junction bases outside the gene matches: 10. Looked up from germline, CDR1 is MNHEY and CDR2 is SVGAGI. The CDR3 DNA follows: TGTGCCAGCAGTTACCTGGGGACAGGGGGAGTATCCAACTATGGCTACACCTTC. This translates into CASSYLGTGGVSNYGYTF.

This clonotype was picked up a small number of times. The gene calls are TRBV29-1 and TRBJ2-7; 12 bases match TRBD2. Germline V gene data show CDR1 as SQVTM and CDR2 as ANQGSEA. Unmatched junction bases numbered 1, after V lost 4 bases and J lost 6 bases. CDR3 length equals 12 residues. CDR3: CSVGGLAGEQYF. DNA for the CDR3: TGCAGCGTTGGGGGACTAGCGGGCGAGCAGTACTTC.

The J gene is TRBJ1-6, the V gene TRBV10-3, with D possibly matching TRBD1 (5 bases). The V end lost 3 bases, the J end lost 9 bases, and 15 bases lay between the germline ends. From germline, CDR1 is ENHRY and CDR2 SYGVKD. The CDR3 extends over 15 amino acids. The DNA for the CDR3 is TGTGCCATCAGTGATCGCGCGGGGGGGATTTCACCCCTCCACTTT. It codes for CAISDRAGGISPLHF.

In this sample, this clonotype turned up a few times. The chain recombines TRBV5-5 with TRBJ2-1; TRBD2 matches at 10 bases. The length of the CDR3 is 14 residues. The germline V gene encodes CDR1 SGHKS and CDR2 YYEKEE (reference sequence). The junction had 4 bases not matched to a gene; V was cut back by 6 bases and J by 4 bases. The CDR3 loop is CASTPSGGYNEQFF. The CDR3 DNA reads TGTGCCAGCACCCCTAGCGGGGGATACAATGAGCAGTTCTTC.

V is TRBV6-1 and J is TRBJ2-7, with 11 bases lining up with TRBD2. The CDR3 covers 15 residues. Losses at the gene ends were 7 bases for V and 3 bases for J; bases not matched to a gene: 8. CDR1 is MNHNS and CDR2 is SASEGT in the germline V gene. The CDR3 coding sequence is TGTGCCAGCACCAACATTAGCGGGAGGGGCTACGAGCAGTACTTC. This encodes CASTNISGRGYEQYF.